This T cell receptor (beta chain) was identified in a study of T cells in Graves' hyperthyroidism and ophthalmopathy. Points from the study as a whole: Most thyroid clonotypes expanded above 0.001 were also detected in blood.

This clonotype has a handful of counts. Antigen unknown. A NOSPECS grade of at least 4, a Clinical Activity Score of at least 3 and duration under 3 months were recorded in ophthalmopathy patients. Uncontrolled infection, other autoimmune disease, pregnancy or lactation disqualified patients from enrolment. V lost 2 bases, J lost 5 bases, and 6 bases lay in between. CDR1 and CDR2 from the germline V gene are MGHDK and SYGVNS. This CDR3 spans 12 amino acids. RNA transcripts gave rise to amplified TCR beta CDR3 regions. Carried out on the TCR CDR3, a first-round RT-PCR used the HTBI primer set. TCRdb processed the multiplex PCR reads anew with MiXCR; each CDR3 protein has one entry. Among 300,000 to 400,000 distinct CDR3 sequences listed, approximately 14% were seen once.

This sequence was found in a woman aged 25 to 45 with Graves' ophthalmopathy. The sample consisted of blood. This chain uses TRBV25-1 with TRBJ1-1, with D unclear. The CDR3 coding sequence is TGTGCCAGCAGTGAAGATTGGACTGAAGCTTTCTTT. Translated: CASSEDWTEAFF.